This TCR beta chain was captured by sequencing in a study of OX40 agonist ivuxolimab in advanced cancers. Assay: immunoSEQ multiplex PCR; the TCRdb copy retains only in-frame clones and omits some. The sample gives approximately 60,000 clones, about 85% of which show up once; over 2.5% is in the top ten. The length of the CDR3 is 11 residues. CDR1 is GTSNPN, CDR2 SVGIG, per germline (reference sequence). V shed 2 bases and J shed 8 bases, with 7 bases lying between them. The TCR comes from an adult with an advanced solid tumor such as melanoma, head and neck, liver or kidney cancer. This chain links TRBV30 with TRBJ1-3; D might be TRBD1 (5 bases). The starting material was CD4+ or CD8+ T cells sorted from blood, obtained in a trial of the OX40 agonist ivuxolimab. This chain's CDR3 is CAWSTGDTIYF. The CDR3, as DNA: TGTGCCTGGAGTACAGGCGACACCATATATTTT.